This T cell receptor (beta chain) is from a study of OX40 agonist ivuxolimab in advanced cancers. The CDR3 spans 12 residues. Germline V gene sequence: CDR1 MNHEY, CDR2 SMNVEV (reference sequence). J gave up 5 bases and V 9 bases, and 4 bases lay outside the gene matches. Produced via immunoSEQ multiplex PCR; TCRdb's table is partial and in-frame only. The repertoire consists of tens of thousands of clones, with roughly 80% occurring once and the leading ten covering around 7.3%. The study, taken as a whole, reports: More expanded clones were seen, on average, in CD8+ T cells than in CD4+.

Peripheral blood came from all dose cohorts at three timepoints. This clone was seen only a few times. Its antigen is undetermined. This TCR derives from an adult with an advanced solid tumor such as melanoma, head and neck, liver or kidney cancer. The starting material was CD4+ or CD8+ T cells sorted from blood, obtained in a trial of the OX40 agonist ivuxolimab. The V call is TRBV27, the J call TRBJ1-3; TRBD1 aligns across 7 bases. CDR3 loop: CASWDRRNTIYF. The DNA of the CDR3 is TGTGCCAGTTGGGACAGAAGAAACACCATATATTTT.